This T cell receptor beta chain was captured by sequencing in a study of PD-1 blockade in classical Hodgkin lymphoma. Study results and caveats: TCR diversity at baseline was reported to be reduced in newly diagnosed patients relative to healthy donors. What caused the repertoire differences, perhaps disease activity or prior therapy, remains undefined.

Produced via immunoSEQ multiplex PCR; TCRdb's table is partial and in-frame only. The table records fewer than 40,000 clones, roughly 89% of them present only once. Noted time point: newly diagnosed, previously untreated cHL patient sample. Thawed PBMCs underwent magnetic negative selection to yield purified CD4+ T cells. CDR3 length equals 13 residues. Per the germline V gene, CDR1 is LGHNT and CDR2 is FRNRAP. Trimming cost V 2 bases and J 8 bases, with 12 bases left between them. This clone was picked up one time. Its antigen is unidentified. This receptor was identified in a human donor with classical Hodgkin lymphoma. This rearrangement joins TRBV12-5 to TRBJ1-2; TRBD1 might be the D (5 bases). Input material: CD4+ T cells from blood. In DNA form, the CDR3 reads TGTGCTAGTGGTTTGCCCCAGGGAGTAGGCTACACCTTC. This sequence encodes CASGLPQGVGYTF.